The text below deals with one TCR beta chain. Other DNA sequences in the same sample also yield this CDR3. The data stem from a study of blood T cell repertoires in COVID-19. Study at large: The origin of the acute and convalescent COVID-19 samples was the United States, Italy and Spain.

In the source study's methods: Reference gene primer amplification gave nucleated cell count estimates. Using immunoSEQ multiplex PCR, the repertoire was profiled, and TCRdb retains in-frame clones only, with some absent. The V and J calls and clone size come from that table; D and trimming were worked out from the DNA. This repertoire shows roughly 240,000 clones, just under 85% found once; its top ten account for about 2%. The V end lost 0 bases, the J end lost 4 bases, and 11 bases lay between the germline ends. Germline V gene sequence: CDR1 SGHRS, CDR2 YFSETQ. The CDR3 totals 15 residues. The rearrangement links TRBV5-1 to TRBJ1-3; no reliable D call. This TCR was recovered from a woman older than 75 with acute or convalescent COVID-19. Sequenced material: peripheral blood. Written as DNA, the CDR3 is TGCGCCAGCAGCTTGGGTAGCGGTTCCGGAAACACCATATATTTT. This sequence encodes CASSLGSGSGNTIYF.